The 9 T cell receptor beta chains reported below all come from one sample, sequenced in a study of blood T cell repertoires in COVID-19. TCRdb's table, derived via immunoSEQ multiplex PCR, lists solely in-frame clones and lacks some. There are a few hundred thousand clones in the sample; around 83% occur only once, and roughly 2.8% lies in the top ten. Sequenced: peripheral blood. All receptors come from a man aged 45-60 years who had recovered from COVID-19.

This sequence joins TRBV5-6 and TRBJ1-1; D unclear. V gave up 2 bases and J gave up 4 bases, with 12 bases separating them. The CDR3 runs 14 residues. CDR1 and CDR2 (germline): SGHDT, YYEEEE. As DNA, the CDR3 is TGTGCCAGCAGCTTCGCGGGGTTGAGCACTGAAGCTTTCTTT. This codes for CASSFAGLSTEAFF. Combining the CDR3 with reference TRBV5-6 and TRBJ1-1 gives the whole variable domain DAGVTQSPTHLIKTRGQQVTLRCSPKSGHDTVSWYQQALGQGPQFIFQYYEEEERQRGNFPDRFSGHQFPNYSSELNVNALLLGDSALYLCASSFAGLSTEAFFGQGTRLTVV.

V is TRBV29-1 and J is TRBJ2-5, with TRBD2 identical over 11 bases. Germline assignment: CDR1 SQVTM and CDR2 ANQGSEA. The CDR3 covers 18 residues. V shed 3 bases, J shed 1 base, and the junction held 13 bases outside the gene matches. DNA of the CDR3: TGCAGCGTTGATAAGAGACTAACTAGCGGGAGATCCCAAGAGACCCAGTACTTC. Translation gives CSVDKRLTSGRSQETQYF.

The rearrangement uses TRBV2 and TRBJ2-1; the D gene is possibly TRBD2 (5 bases). This CDR3 region has 15 residues. Trimming pared 8 bases from V and 0 bases from J, leaving 14 bases between. Germline V gene data show CDR1 as SNHLY and CDR2 as FYNNEI. This chain's CDR3 is CASRVVGSSYNEQFF. CDR3 in DNA: TGTGCCAGCCGGGTCGTGGGGAGCTCCTACAATGAGCAGTTCTTC.

The chain carries TRBV15 and TRBJ2-7; TRBD1 is a possible D gene (6 bases). CDR3 length: 15 residues. V was shortened by 0 bases and J by 1 base, with 10 bases between the two germline ends. Germline loops: CDR1 LNHNV, CDR2 YYDKDF (reference sequence). The CDR3 loop reads CATSRDLQGSYEQYF. CDR3 nucleotide sequence: TGTGCCACCAGCAGAGATCTCCAGGGGTCCTACGAGCAGTACTTC. Looking up the rest from reference TRBV15 and TRBJ2-7 gives the full variable domain: DAMVIQNPRYQVTQFGKPVTLSCSQTLNHNVMYWYQQKSSQAPKLLFHYYDKDFNNEADTPDNFQSRRPNTSFCFLDIRSPGLGDTAMYLCATSRDLQGSYEQYFGPGTRLTVT.

The J gene is TRBJ1-5, the V gene TRBV15, with 7 positions matching TRBD1. The CDR3 totals 16 residues. J lost 0 bases, V lost 3 bases, and 5 bases had no gene match. The germline CDR1 and CDR2 sequences are LNHNV and YYDKDF (reference sequence). The CDR3 DNA is TGTGCCACCAGCAGTGACAGGGTCTATAGCAATCAGCCCCAGCATTTT. It translates to CATSSDRVYSNQPQHF.

V is TRBV28 and J is TRBJ1-1, with no clear D. V lost 8 bases and J 4 bases, leaving 17 bases between the germline ends. CDR1 is MDHEN, CDR2 SYDVKM, per germline. The CDR3 covers 14 residues. The CDR3 spells CASGGGPRGTEAFF. The CDR3 DNA sequence: TGTGCCAGCGGAGGTGGGCCCCGGGGCACTGAAGCTTTCTTT.

The chain combines TRBV5-5 with TRBJ1-1, with TRBD1 matching 8 bases. With 2 bases clipped from V and 11 bases from J, the junction kept 8 bases outside the gene matches. Germline V gene data show CDR1 as SGHKS and CDR2 as YYEKEE (reference sequence). CDR3 length: 13 residues. CDR3 protein: CASSFFIQGDAFF. The CDR3 DNA sequence: TGTGCCAGCAGCTTTTTCATACAGGGGGATGCTTTCTTT.

V is TRBV7-9 and J is TRBJ1-6; D is perhaps TRBD1 (5 bases). V lost 1 base, J lost 7 bases, and 14 bases lay in between. The germline V gene encodes CDR1 SEHNR and CDR2 FQNEAQ (reference sequence). The CDR3 length is 16 residues. CDR3 region: CASSLGQGSGNSPLHF. CDR3 DNA sequence: TGTGCCAGCAGCTTAGGTCAGGGCTCAGGCAATTCACCCCTCCACTTT. Supplemented by reference TRBV7-9 and TRBJ1-6, the full variable domain reads DTGVSQNPRHKITKRGQNVTFRCDPISEHNRLYWYRQTLGQGPEFLTYFQNEAQLEKSRLLSDRFSAERPKGSFSTLEIQRTEQGDSAMYLCASSLGQGSGNSPLHFGNGTRLTVT.

V is TRBV7-7 and J is TRBJ2-1; 10 positions match TRBD2. This CDR3 spans 14 amino acids. The V gene end was trimmed by 2 bases and the J gene end by 6 bases; junction bases not matched to a gene: 1. CDR1 is SSHAT, CDR2 FNYEAQ, per germline (reference sequence). CDR3 sequence reads: CASSLSSGSNEQFF. CDR3 sequence (DNA): TGTGCCAGCAGCTTATCTAGCGGGAGCAATGAGCAGTTCTTC.